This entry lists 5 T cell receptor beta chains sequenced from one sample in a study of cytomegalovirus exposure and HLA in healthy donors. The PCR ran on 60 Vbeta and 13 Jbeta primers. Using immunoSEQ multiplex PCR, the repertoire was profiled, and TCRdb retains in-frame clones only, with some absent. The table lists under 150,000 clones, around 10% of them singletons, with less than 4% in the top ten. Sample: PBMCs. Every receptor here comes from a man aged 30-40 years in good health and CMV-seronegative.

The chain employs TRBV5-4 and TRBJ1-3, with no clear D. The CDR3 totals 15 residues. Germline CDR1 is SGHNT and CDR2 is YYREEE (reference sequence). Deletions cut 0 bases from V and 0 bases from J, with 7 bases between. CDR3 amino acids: CASSLDGTSGNTIYF. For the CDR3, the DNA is TGTGCCAGCAGCTTGGACGGTACCTCTGGAAACACCATATATTTT.

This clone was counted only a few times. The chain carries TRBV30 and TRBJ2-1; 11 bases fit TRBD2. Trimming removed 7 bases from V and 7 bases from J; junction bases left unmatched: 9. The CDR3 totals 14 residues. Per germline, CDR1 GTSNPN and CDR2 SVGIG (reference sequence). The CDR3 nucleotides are TGTGCCTCAACTAGCGGGAGCTCAAGGAATGAGCAGTTCTTC. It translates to CASTSGSSRNEQFF. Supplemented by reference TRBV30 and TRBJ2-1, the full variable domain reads SQTIHQWPATLVQPVGSPLSLECTVEGTSNPNLYWYRQAAGRGLQLLFYSVGIGQISSEVPQNLSASRPQDRQFILSSKKLLLSDSGFYLCASTSGSSRNEQFFGPGTRLTVL.

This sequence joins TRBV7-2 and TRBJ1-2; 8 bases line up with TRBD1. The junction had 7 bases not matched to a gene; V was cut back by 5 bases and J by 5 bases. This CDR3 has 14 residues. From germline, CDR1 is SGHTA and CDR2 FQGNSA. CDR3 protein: CASSPGQGGYGYTF. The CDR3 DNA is TGTGCCAGCAGCCCAGGACAGGGCGGTTATGGCTACACCTTC.

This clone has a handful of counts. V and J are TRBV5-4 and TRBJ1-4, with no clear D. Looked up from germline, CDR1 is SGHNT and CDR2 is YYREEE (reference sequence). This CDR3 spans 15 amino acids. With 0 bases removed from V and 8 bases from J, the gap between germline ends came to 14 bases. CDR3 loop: CASSLGAASSEKLFF. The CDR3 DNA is TGTGCCAGCAGCTTGGGGGCAGCCTCAAGCGAAAAACTGTTTTTT. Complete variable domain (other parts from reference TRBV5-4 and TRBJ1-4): ETGVTQSPTHLIKTRGQQVTLRCSSQSGHNTVSWYQQALGQGPQFIFQYYREEENGRGNFPPRFSGLQFPNYSSELNVNALELDDSALYLCASSLGAASSEKLFFGSGTQLSVL.

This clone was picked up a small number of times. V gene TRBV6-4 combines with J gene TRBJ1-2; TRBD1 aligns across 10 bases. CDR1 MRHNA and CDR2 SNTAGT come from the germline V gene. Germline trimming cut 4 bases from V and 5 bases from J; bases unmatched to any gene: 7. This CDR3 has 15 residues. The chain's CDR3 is CASSVDRGLGYGYTF. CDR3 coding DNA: TGTGCCAGCAGTGTTGACAGGGGGCTAGGATATGGCTACACCTTC.